The 16 T cell receptor beta chains below were found in one sample sequenced in a study of cytomegalovirus exposure and HLA in healthy donors. 60 Vbeta and 13 Jbeta primers were used in PCR. TCRdb's table, derived via immunoSEQ multiplex PCR, lists solely in-frame clones and lacks some. Here the sample spans some 130,000 clones, over 75% being singletons. The source material was PBMCs. All receptors come from a man aged 50-59 years in good health and CMV-seronegative.

V gene TRBV11-2 combines with J gene TRBJ2-2; no clear D. The CDR3 is 14 amino acids. V lost 2 bases to trimming and J lost 2 bases, with 6 bases between them. CDR1 is SGHAT and CDR2 is FQNNGV in the germline V gene. Here the CDR3 reads CASSLLDNTGELFF. In DNA, the CDR3 is TGTGCCAGCAGCTTATTAGATAACACCGGGGAGCTGTTTTTT.

The chain couples TRBV19 to TRBJ1-5; 9 nucleotides line up with TRBD1. Germline loops: CDR1 LNHDA, CDR2 SQIVND (reference sequence). Trimming removed 10 bases from V and 6 bases from J; junction bases left unmatched: 10. This CDR3 is 14 amino acids long. This CDR3 reads CATRGQGQGQPQHF. CDR3 coding DNA: TGTGCCACCCGCGGACAGGGACAGGGTCAGCCCCAGCATTTT.

The chain is built from TRBV4-1 and TRBJ2-6; TRBD1 aligns across 7 bases. CDR3 length: 16 amino acids. V trimming: 4 bases; J trimming: 2 bases; junction bases outside the gene matches: 5. CDR1 is MGHRA, CDR2 YSYEKL, per germline. For the CDR3, the DNA is TGCGCCAGCAGCCGCGACGACAGGGCTGGGGCCAACGTCCTGACTTTC. The encoded protein is CASSRDDRAGANVLTF.

V usage is TRBV11-2 and J usage is TRBJ2-3; TRBD2 might be the D (7 bases). Trimming took 3 bases from V and 6 from J, leaving 16 bases between them. The CDR3 extends over 15 amino acids. In germline, CDR1 is SGHAT, CDR2 FQNNGV. The CDR3 region is CASSFSGGAGDTQYF. The CDR3 DNA reads as TGTGCCAGCAGCTTCTCGGGGGGCGCCGGGGATACGCAGTATTTT.

This chain joins TRBV19 and TRBJ1-5; 7 nucleotides line up with TRBD1. V was clipped by 5 bases and J by 9 bases; unmatched bases: 16. The germline V gene has CDR1 LNHDA and CDR2 SQIVND (reference sequence). The CDR3 loop spans 16 amino acids. CDR3 loop: CASSSRTGAGGGPQHF. CDR3 DNA sequence: TGTGCCAGTAGTTCCCGGACAGGCGCCGGGGGGGGGCCCCAGCATTTT.

The chain uses TRBV10-3 and TRBJ1-1; 8 bases align to TRBD1. Losses at the gene ends were 6 bases for V and 4 bases for J; bases not matched to a gene: 16. This CDR3 has 17 residues. Germline assignment: CDR1 ENHRY and CDR2 SYGVKD. The chain's CDR3 is CAIRKTGATFGGTEAFF. The CDR3 DNA sequence: TGTGCCATCAGAAAGACAGGGGCCACCTTTGGGGGCACTGAAGCTTTCTTT.

The chain combines TRBV4-1 with TRBJ2-7; no firm D call. The CDR3 extends over 13 amino acids. Germline CDR1 and CDR2: MGHRA and YSYEKL. Trimming removed 3 bases from V and 4 bases from J, with 10 bases in between. CDR3 loop: CASSQFFSYEQYF. DNA for the CDR3: TGCGCCAGCAGCCAGTTCTTTTCTTACGAGCAGTACTTC.

The chain employs TRBV5-1 and TRBJ2-3; 11 bases are a match to TRBD2. The J segment lost 5 bases and the V segment lost 0 bases, leaving 5 bases of the junction unmatched. The germline V gene has CDR1 SGHRS and CDR2 YFSETQ. The CDR3 loop spans 16 amino acids. The CDR3 region has the DNA TGCGCCAGCAGCTTGGAAACTAGCGGGAGTGTAGATACGCAGTATTTT. Translating gives CASSLETSGSVDTQYF.

The rearrangement joins TRBV29-1 to TRBJ2-1; 16 bases align to TRBD2. CDR1 and CDR2 (germline): SQVTM, ANQGSEA. The CDR3 totals 17 residues. Trimming took 6 bases from V and 5 from J; bases not matched to a gene: 10. CDR3: CSVGGTSGRANHNEQFF. The CDR3 coding sequence is TGCAGCGTCGGGGGGACTAGCGGGAGGGCCAACCACAATGAGCAGTTCTTC.

This chain connects TRBV12-5 to TRBJ2-3, with TRBD2 matching 8 bases. CDR3 length: 15 residues. Germline V gives CDR1 LGHNT, CDR2 FRNRAP. V shed 5 bases, J shed 4 bases, and the junction held 8 bases outside the gene matches. The CDR3 DNA is TGTGCTAGTGGTGCAGAAGCGGGAGTTTCAGATACGCAGTATTTT. Translated: CASGAEAGVSDTQYF.

The chain links TRBV7-2 to TRBJ2-3, with TRBD1 matching over 9 bases. Trimming at V came to 4 bases and at J to 2 bases, leaving 4 bases not matched to a gene. The CDR3 is made up of 15 amino acids. Germline V gives CDR1 SGHTA, CDR2 FQGNSA. The CDR3 DNA follows: TGTGCCAGCAGCTGGGGGACAGGGTACACAGATACGCAGTATTTT. Its translation is CASSWGTGYTDTQYF.

The chain is built from TRBV10-1 and TRBJ2-2; TRBD2 agrees at 14 bases. The CDR3 has 19 residues. V lost 4 bases, J lost 1 base, and 8 bases stayed unmatched. CDR1 is WNHNN and CDR2 is SYGVQD in the germline V gene (reference sequence). The chain's CDR3 is CASSAGLAGAKGNTGELFF. In nucleotides, the CDR3 is TGCGCCAGCAGTGCGGGACTAGCGGGAGCGAAGGGGAACACCGGGGAGCTGTTTTTT.

V is TRBV2 and J is TRBJ2-5, with a tentative D call TRBD2 (6 bases). Germline loops: CDR1 SNHLY, CDR2 FYNNEI. The CDR3 covers 13 residues. V gave up 10 bases and J gave up 4 bases, with 16 bases separating them. DNA for the CDR3: TGTGCCAAGCGCCTAGCGTCGATAGAGACCCAGTACTTC. This encodes CAKRLASIETQYF. Drawing the rest from reference TRBV2 and TRBJ2-5, the complete variable domain is EPEVTQTPSHQVTQMGQEVILRCVPISNHLYFYWYRQILGQKVEFLVSFYNNEISEKSEIFDDQFSVERPDGSNFTLKIRSTKLEDSAMYFCAKRLASIETQYFGPGTRLLVL.

This clone was counted between two and nine times. The J gene is TRBJ2-7, the V gene TRBV7-9; TRBD1 aligns across 7 bases. Per the germline V gene, CDR1 is SEHNR and CDR2 is FQNEAQ (reference sequence). V lost 6 bases and J lost 0; bases outside the gene matches: 8. The CDR3 consists of 15 residues. This CDR3 reads CASRARDSSSYEQYF. The CDR3 nucleotides are TGTGCCAGCAGAGCCCGGGACAGCAGCTCCTACGAGCAGTACTTC.

In its sample, this clone was seen a few times. The rearrangement joins TRBV28 to TRBJ2-3, with TRBD2 as a possible D gene (5 bases). Trimming cost V 4 bases and J 5 bases, with 10 bases left between them. Germline-derived CDR1 and CDR2 are MDHEN and SYDVKM. The CDR3 sequence is 13 residues long. The CDR3 DNA reads as TGTGCCAGCAGTTCTCGGGAAAAAGATACGCAGTATTTT. Its translation: CASSSREKDTQYF. Variable domain in full (rest from reference TRBV28 and TRBJ2-3): DVKVTQSSRYLVKRTGEKVFLECVQDMDHENMFWYRQDPGLGLRLIYFSYDVKMKEKGDIPEGYSVSREKKERFSLILESASTNQTSMYLCASSSREKDTQYFGPGTRLTVL.

This clone was seen a few times. The V gene is TRBV6-1, the J gene TRBJ1-5; D is unclear. Germline V gene data show CDR1 as MNHNS and CDR2 as SASEGT. Trimming stripped 5 bases from V and 0 bases from J, with 11 bases between. This CDR3 spans 15 amino acids. The CDR3 region is CASSMLGDSNQPQHF. CDR3 sequence (DNA): TGTGCCAGCAGTATGCTCGGGGATAGCAATCAGCCCCAGCATTTT.